A selection of T cell receptor beta chains follows, all from one sample in a study of cytomegalovirus exposure and HLA in healthy donors. The protocol was immunoSEQ multiplex PCR, while the TCRdb copy is restricted to in-frame clones and leaves out a portion. The repertoire holds about 140,000 clones, with about 74% as singletons. Sequenced input: PBMCs. All receptors come from a man in his forties in good health and CMV-seronegative. The CDR3 runs from the conserved cysteine through the conserved F or W. A D gene is named only where the DNA matches it firmly. The size entry is marked missing in some rows and otherwise reads once, few, many or a size class.

>.|TRBJ1-1|.|TRBV7-6
CASSTQQGTEAFF
TGTGCCAGCAGCACCCAACAGGGCACTGAAGCTTTCTTT
>.|TRBJ2-1|.|TRBV7-8
CASSLVSQGNYNEQFF
TGTGCCAGCAGCTTAGTGAGCCAGGGGAACTACAATGAGCAGTTCTTC
>.|TRBJ2-7|once|TRBV9
CASSVDPSSSYEQYF
TGTGCCAGCAGCGTAGATCCGTCGAGCTCCTACGAGCAGTACTTC
>.|TRBJ2-7|.|TRBV7-2
CASSPGTGNYEQYF
TGTGCCAGCAGCCCTGGCACGGGGAACTACGAGCAGTACTTC
>.|TRBJ1-1|.|TRBV19
CASRVQELGGTEAFF
TGTGCCAGTAGAGTACAGGAGTTGGGGGGCACTGAAGCTTTCTTT
>.|TRBJ2-4|once|TRBV7-2
CASSFFGGGRGSIQYF
TGTGCCAGCAGCTTTTTCGGTGGCGGTAGGGGGTCCATTCAGTACTTC
>.|TRBJ2-2|.|TRBV19
CASSATGELFF
TGTGCCAGTAGTGCGACCGGGGAGCTGTTTTTT
>.|TRBJ1-6|few|TRBV5-6
CASSKTGVSPLHF
TGTGCCAGCAGCAAGACAGGCGTCTCACCCCTCCACTTT
>.|TRBJ2-3|few|TRBV6-6
CASSPTRGTDTQYF
TGTGCCAGCAGCCCCACTCGGGGTACAGATACGCAGTATTTT
>TRBD1|TRBJ1-2|.|TRBV11-2
CASSIGTGWGYTF
TGTGCCAGCAGCATAGGGACAGGGTGGGGCTACACCTTC
>TRBD1|TRBJ2-5|few|TRBV7-2
CASSLVDRRQTQYF
TGTGCCAGCAGCTTAGTGGACAGGCGGCAGACCCAGTACTTC
>TRBD2|TRBJ2-5|.|TRBV27
CASSPAASGGRDQETQYF
TGTGCCAGCAGTCCGGCGGCTAGCGGGGGGCGGGACCAAGAGACCCAATACTTC
>.|TRBJ1-1|.|TRBV6-1
CASSLGTEAFF
TGTGCCAGCAGCCTCGGCACTGAAGCTTTCTTT
>.|TRBJ2-7|.|TRBV27
CASSSGRGYEQYF
TGTGCCAGCAGTTCGGGCAGGGGCTACGAGCAGTACTTC
>.|TRBJ2-1|.|TRBV7-2
CASSLGYLSPEQFF
TGTGCCAGCAGCTTAGGTTATCTTAGCCCCGAGCAGTTCTTC
>.|TRBJ2-5|.|TRBV6-5
CASSWVTQRETQYF
TGTGCCAGCAGTTGGGTTACCCAGAGGGAGACCCAGTACTTC
>.|TRBJ2-1|.|TRBV19
CASSIMGQYNEQFF
TGTGCCAGTAGTATTATGGGACAATACAATGAGCAGTTCTTC